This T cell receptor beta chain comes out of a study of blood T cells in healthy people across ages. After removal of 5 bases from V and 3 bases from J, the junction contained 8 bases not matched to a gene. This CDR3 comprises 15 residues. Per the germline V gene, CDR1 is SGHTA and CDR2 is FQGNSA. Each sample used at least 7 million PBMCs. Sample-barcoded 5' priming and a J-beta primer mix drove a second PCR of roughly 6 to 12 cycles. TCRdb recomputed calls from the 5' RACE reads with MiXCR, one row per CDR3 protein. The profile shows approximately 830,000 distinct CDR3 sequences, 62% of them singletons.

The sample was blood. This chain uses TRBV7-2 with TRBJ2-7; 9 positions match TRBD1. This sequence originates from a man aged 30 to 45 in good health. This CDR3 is CASSLRTGEFYEQYF. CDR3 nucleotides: TGTGCCAGCAGCCTAAGGACAGGGGAGTTCTACGAGCAGTACTTC.